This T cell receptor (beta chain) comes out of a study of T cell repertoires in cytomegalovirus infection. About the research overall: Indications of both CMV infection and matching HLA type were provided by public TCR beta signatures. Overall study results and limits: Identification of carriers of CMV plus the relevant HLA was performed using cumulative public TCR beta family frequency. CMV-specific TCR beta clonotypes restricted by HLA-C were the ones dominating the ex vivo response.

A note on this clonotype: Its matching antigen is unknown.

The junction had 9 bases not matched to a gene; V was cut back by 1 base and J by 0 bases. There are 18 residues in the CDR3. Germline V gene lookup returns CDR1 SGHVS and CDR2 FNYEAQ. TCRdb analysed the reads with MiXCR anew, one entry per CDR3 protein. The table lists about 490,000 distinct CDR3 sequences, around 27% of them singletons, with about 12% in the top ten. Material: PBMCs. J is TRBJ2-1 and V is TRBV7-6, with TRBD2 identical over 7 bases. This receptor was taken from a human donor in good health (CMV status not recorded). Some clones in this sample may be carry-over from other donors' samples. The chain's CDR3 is CASSLGLALTSSYNEQFF. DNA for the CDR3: TGTGCCAGCAGCTTAGGACTAGCACTCACAAGCTCCTACAATGAGCAGTTCTTC.